Below are 19 T cell receptor beta chains sequenced from a single sample in a study of blood T cell repertoires in COVID-19. TCRdb's table, derived via immunoSEQ multiplex PCR, lists solely in-frame clones and lacks some. This sample has approximately 190,000 clones, with 84% found just once. The sample taken for sequencing was PBMCs or T cells enriched from blood (not recorded which). All receptors derive from a woman aged 25 to 39 who had been exposed to COVID-19.

The V call is TRBV19, the J call TRBJ1-2; tentatively, D is TRBD1 (5 bases). Germline CDR1 and CDR2: LNHDA and SQIVND (reference sequence). CDR3 length: 14 residues. Trimming left V 5 bases short and J 5 bases short, with 15 bases between. This chain's CDR3 is CASSLTQGVYGYTF. The CDR3 coding sequence is TGTGCCAGTAGTTTGACTCAGGGTGTATATGGCTACACCTTC.

The chain couples TRBV6-5 to TRBJ1-1; D unresolved. Germline-derived CDR1 and CDR2 are MNHEY and SVGAGI. V shed 7 bases and J shed 1 base, with 10 bases lying between them. The CDR3 sequence is 13 residues long. CDR3 nucleotides: TGTGCCAGCACCAAAACAGCGAACACTGAAGCTTTCTTT. The encoded protein is CASTKTANTEAFF.

The gene calls are TRBV18 and TRBJ2-7; D is possibly TRBD2 (5 bases). This CDR3 spans 12 amino acids. V gave up 0 bases and J gave up 5 bases, with 5 bases separating them. The germline CDR1 and CDR2 sequences are KGHSH and LQKENI. The CDR3 nucleotides are TGTGCCAGCTCACCACCCGGGGACGAGCAGTACTTC. This codes for CASSPPGDEQYF.

This chain uses TRBV25-1 with TRBJ1-1; D is ambiguous. Trimming left V 5 bases short and J 1 base short, with 2 bases between. The CDR3 loop spans 11 amino acids. The V gene's germline CDR1 is MGHDK and CDR2 SYGVNS. Here the CDR3 reads CASSRNTEAFF. The CDR3 DNA sequence: TGTGCCAGCAGTCGGAACACTGAAGCTTTCTTT.

This rearrangement joins TRBV4-1 to TRBJ2-1; D is unclear. This CDR3 region has 13 residues. Trimming took off 1 base at V and 5 bases at J, with 6 bases between the two ends. Per germline, CDR1 MGHRA and CDR2 YSYEKL. Here the CDR3 DNA reads TGCGCCAGCAGCCAAGCAGGCAACAATGAGCAGTTCTTC. Its translation is CASSQAGNNEQFF.

The chain recombines TRBV27 with TRBJ2-7, with D uncertain. The germline V gene encodes CDR1 MNHEY and CDR2 SMNVEV (reference sequence). V shed 3 bases and J shed 0 bases, with 12 bases lying between them. This CDR3 comprises 15 residues. CDR3 in amino acids: CASSFAEESSYEQYF. In DNA, the CDR3 is TGTGCCAGCAGTTTCGCGGAAGAAAGCTCCTACGAGCAGTACTTC.

This clone was observed once. The chain couples TRBV9 to TRBJ2-3, with D possibly matching TRBD2 (5 bases). Germline V gives CDR1 SGDLS, CDR2 YYNGEE. CDR3 length equals 16 residues. V was clipped by 0 bases and J by 2 bases, with 13 bases between them. The CDR3 DNA reads TGTGCCAGCAGCGTAGCCGGCGGGCCCGCCACAGATACGCAGTATTTT. It yields the protein CASSVAGGPATDTQYF.

V is TRBV14 and J is TRBJ2-5; D perhaps matches TRBD2 (5 bases). Trimming took off 1 base at V and 7 bases at J, with 10 bases between the two ends. This CDR3 comprises 13 residues. Germline CDR1 is SGHDN and CDR2 is FVKESK. CDR3 region: CASSQVPEGTQYF. The CDR3 DNA is TGTGCCAGCAGCCAAGTCCCAGAGGGGACCCAGTACTTC.

The CDR3 DNA reads TGCGCCAGCAGCCCTACGGCGGGGATTAACACTGAAGCTTTCTTT. Translating gives CASSPTAGINTEAFF. The chain carries TRBV4-1 and TRBJ1-1; D call uncertain. The V gene lost 4 bases and the J gene lost 2 bases, with 14 bases spanning the gap. The CDR3 loop spans 15 amino acids. The germline V gene encodes CDR1 MGHRA and CDR2 YSYEKL.

V gene TRBV29-1 combines with J gene TRBJ1-3; 7 bases map to TRBD1. Germline V gene lookup returns CDR1 SQVTM and CDR2 ANQGSEA. The CDR3 is 13 amino acids. J gave up 2 bases and V 7 bases, and 5 bases lay outside the gene matches. In nucleotides, the CDR3 is TGCAGCGCTGGGACAGATACTGGAAACACCATATATTTT. It is translated as CSAGTDTGNTIYF.

This chain connects TRBV5-5 to TRBJ1-5; weak D call: TRBD1 (6 bases). This CDR3 region has 15 residues. Germline loops: CDR1 SGHKS, CDR2 YYEKEE (reference sequence). Trimming cost V 2 bases and J 4 bases, with 13 bases left between them. The CDR3 reads CASSFTDSENQPQHF. DNA for the CDR3: TGTGCCAGCAGCTTTACGGACAGCGAGAATCAGCCCCAGCATTTT.

The chain has TRBV5-8 and TRBJ1-2; the D is unclear. The CDR3 spans 13 residues. CDR1 is SGHTS and CDR2 is YDEGEE in the germline V gene. CDR3 amino acids: CVRGRWFRYGYTF. The DNA of the CDR3 is TGTGTCCGCGGCCGGTGGTTTCGCTATGGCTACACCTTC.

The rearrangement uses TRBV18 and TRBJ2-7, with 9 bases aligning to TRBD1. Germline trimming cut 3 bases from V and 6 bases from J; bases unmatched to any gene: 9. The germline V gene has CDR1 KGHSH and CDR2 LQKENI. The CDR3 spans 15 residues. The CDR3 DNA reads TGTGCCAGCTCACCGGGACAGGGAAGTACGTCCGAGCAGTACTTC. Translating gives CASSPGQGSTSEQYF. The full variable domain, in which reference TRBV18 and TRBJ2-7 provide the parts outside the CDR3, is NAGVMQNPRHLVRRRGQEARLRCSPMKGHSHVYWYRQLPEEGLKFMVYLQKENIIDESGMPKERFSAEFPKEGPSILRIQQVVRGDSAAYFCASSPGQGSTSEQYFGPGTRLTVT.

The chain is built from TRBV3-1 (or the pseudogene TRBV3-2) and TRBJ2-1; 12 nucleotides agree with TRBD2. CDR1 is LGHDT, CDR2 YNNKEL, per germline (reference sequence). This CDR3 contains 16 residues. The V gene end was trimmed by 0 bases and the J gene end by 7 bases; junction bases not matched to a gene: 4. The CDR3 sequence is CASSQDQLAGGNEQFF. DNA of the CDR3: TGTGCCAGCAGCCAAGATCAACTAGCGGGGGGTAATGAGCAGTTCTTC.

DNA of the CDR3: TGTGCCAGCAGCGTAGGTAGACAGGGGGCGGTTTATGAGCAGTTCTTC. This sequence encodes CASSVGRQGAVYEQFF. V usage is TRBV9 and J usage is TRBJ2-1; 10 bases match TRBD1. This CDR3 has 16 residues. Per the germline V gene, CDR1 is SGDLS and CDR2 is YYNGEE. The ends lost 0 bases at V and 8 bases at J; junction bases unmatched: 8.

The sample holds a few counts of this clone. V usage is TRBV2 and J usage is TRBJ1-1, with 7 bases identical to TRBD1. CDR3 size: 15 residues. After removal of 5 bases from V and 2 bases from J, the junction contained 8 bases not matched to a gene. From germline, CDR1 is SNHLY and CDR2 FYNNEI. This CDR3 reads CASSPPGQRNTEAFF. CDR3 nucleotide sequence: TGTGCCAGCAGTCCTCCGGGACAGAGAAACACTGAAGCTTTCTTT.

CDR3: CASSRRTVDEQYF. The CDR3 bases are TGTGCCAGCAGCCGGAGAACGGTGGACGAGCAGTACTTC. The chain recombines TRBV3-1 (or the pseudogene TRBV3-2) with TRBJ2-7; D gene ambiguous. Germline assignment: CDR1 LGHDT and CDR2 YNNKEL (reference sequence). The V and J ends lost 4 bases and 5 bases respectively, with 12 bases between them. CDR3 length equals 13 residues.

J is TRBJ2-1 and V is TRBV11-3; 8 bases match TRBD1. J gave up 4 bases and V 0 bases, and 5 bases lay outside the gene matches. Germline V lookup: CDR1 SGHNT, CDR2 YENEEA. CDR3 size: 16 residues. The CDR3 nucleotides read TGTGCCAGCAGCTTAGAGGGGACAGGATCGTACAATGAGCAGTTCTTC. Protein: CASSLEGTGSYNEQFF.

This chain joins TRBV5-5 and TRBJ1-2, with TRBD1 identical over 12 bases. The CDR3 extends over 13 amino acids. V gave up 4 bases and J gave up 10 bases; unmatched junction bases: 5. CDR1 SGHKS and CDR2 YYEKEE come from the germline V gene (reference sequence). For the CDR3, the DNA is TGTGCCAGCAGCCCTGGGACAGGGGGCGTCTACACCTTC. It is translated as CASSPGTGGVYTF. The full variable domain, with the rest looked up from reference TRBV5-5 and TRBJ1-2, is DAGVTQSPTHLIKTRGQQVTLRCSPISGHKSVSWYQQVLGQGPQFIFQYYEKEERGRGNFPDRFSARQFPNYSSELNVNALLLGDSALYLCASSPGTGGVYTFGSGTRLTVV.